This TCR beta chain was captured in a study of control samples from healthy donors and cancer patients. The germline V and J ends were trimmed by 4 bases and 7 bases, with 21 bases remaining between them. The germline gives CDR1 SGDLS, CDR2 YYNGEE. The CDR3 loop spans 15 amino acids. Only in-frame clones appear in the TCRdb table, and some are missing; sequencing was by immunoSEQ multiplex PCR. The table lists some 120,000 clones, over 85% of them singletons, with roughly 2.7% in the top ten. The sample was blood. This TCR was recovered from a man younger than 40 in good health. This chain links TRBV9 with TRBJ2-7; D is possibly TRBD1 or TRBD2 (5 bases each). The DNA of the CDR3 is TGTGCCAGCAGCCGAGGGGCGGATCCCTTGAGAGAGCAGTACTTC. It translates to CASSRGADPLREQYF. Together with reference TRBV9 and TRBJ2-7, the CDR3 gives the full variable domain: DSGVTQTPKHLITATGQRVTLRCSPRSGDLSVYWYQQSLDQGLQFLIQYYNGEERAKGNILERFSAQQFPDLHSELNLSSLELGDSALYFCASSRGADPLREQYFGPGTRLTVT.